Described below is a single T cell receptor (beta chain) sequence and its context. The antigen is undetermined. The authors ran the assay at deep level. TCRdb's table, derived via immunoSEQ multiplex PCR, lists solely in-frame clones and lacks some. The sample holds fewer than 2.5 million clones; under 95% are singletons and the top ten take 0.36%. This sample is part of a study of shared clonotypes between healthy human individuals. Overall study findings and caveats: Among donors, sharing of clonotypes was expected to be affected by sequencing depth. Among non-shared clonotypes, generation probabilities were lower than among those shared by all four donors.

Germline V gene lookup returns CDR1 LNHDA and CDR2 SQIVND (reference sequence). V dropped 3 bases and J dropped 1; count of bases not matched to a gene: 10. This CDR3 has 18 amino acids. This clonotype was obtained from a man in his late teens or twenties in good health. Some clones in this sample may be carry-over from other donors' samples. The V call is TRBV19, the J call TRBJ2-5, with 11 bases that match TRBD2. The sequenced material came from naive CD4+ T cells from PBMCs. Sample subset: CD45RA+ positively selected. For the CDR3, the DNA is TGTGCCAGTAGTATGAGGGGGAGACTAGCGGGGTTCCAAGAGACCCAGTACTTC. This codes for CASSMRGRLAGFQETQYF.